The 21 T cell receptor beta chains below were found in one sample sequenced in a study of T-cell reconstitution after alpha-beta-depleted transplantation in children. Unique molecular identifiers were incorporated when the TCRbeta library was constructed. TCRdb re-derived calls from the PCR reads in MiXCR, one entry per CDR3 protein. The table includes around 240,000 distinct CDR3 sequences, 9.7% detected once. The sample here was PBMCs from the stem cell graft donor, taken from the stem cell graft. These receptor sequences come from a human donor who donated a stem cell graft to a child with SCID.

This clonotype was counted ten times or more. The chain has TRBV15 and TRBJ1-3; no clear D gene. Trimming stripped 0 bases from V and 1 base from J, with 16 bases between. This CDR3 is built from 18 residues. Looked up from germline, CDR1 is LNHNV and CDR2 is YYDKDF (reference sequence). CDR3 DNA sequence: TGTGCCACCAGCAGAGATGATGTAATTCGACTATCTGGAAACACCATATATTTT. Translation gives CATSRDDVIRLSGNTIYF.

This clonotype was counted many times. This chain joins TRBV5-1 and TRBJ1-6; D might be TRBD1 (6 bases). The ends were cut back, 0 bases at V and 3 bases at J, with 25 bases in the middle. Germline V lookup: CDR1 SGHRS, CDR2 YFSETQ. The CDR3 consists of 21 residues. The CDR3 coding sequence is TGCGCCAGCAGCTTGGGGGTCATGGGACAAGAAGCCGGGCTCTATAATTCACCCCTCCACTTT. It yields the protein CASSLGVMGQEAGLYNSPLHF.

This clonotype was seen many times. This rearrangement joins TRBV20-1 to TRBJ2-3; D gene uncertain. V lost 0 bases and J lost 4, with 14 bases in between. The germline gives CDR1 DFQATT, CDR2 SNEGSKA (reference sequence). This CDR3 spans 15 amino acids. The CDR3 DNA follows: TGCAGTGCTAGAGAACCAATAGGGAATGCAGATACGCAGTATTTT. Its protein is CSAREPIGNADTQYF.

This clonotype was recorded many times. V is TRBV28 and J is TRBJ1-5, with 8 bases that match TRBD1. The length of the CDR3 is 17 residues. V lost 6 bases and J lost 1; bases outside the gene matches: 11. Germline loops: CDR1 MDHEN, CDR2 SYDVKM. In nucleotides, the CDR3 is TGTGCCAGCAGCTCGGACAGGGTTGGGTTGAGCAATCAGCCCCAGCATTTT. Residues: CASSSDRVGLSNQPQHF.

This clonotype was seen repeatedly, ten times or more. This chain links TRBV12-3 or TRBV12-4 with TRBJ1-5; D not certain. V lost 10 bases, J lost 7 bases, and 14 bases lay in between. The CDR3 consists of 12 residues. The CDR3, as DNA: TGTGCCACCCAAACGGAGTTCCAGCCCCAGCATTTT. Encoded protein: CATQTEFQPQHF.

This clonotype occurred many times. The chain carries TRBV19 and TRBJ2-7; no clear D. Germline CDR1 and CDR2: LNHDA and SQIVND (reference sequence). V was clipped by 2 bases and J by 1 base, with 6 bases between them. This CDR3 has 13 amino acids. In DNA, the CDR3 is TGTGCCAGTAGTATACAGGTGTCCTACGAGCAGTACTTC. This encodes CASSIQVSYEQYF.

This clonotype appeared many times. J is TRBJ2-1 and V is TRBV5-6; 14 nucleotides match TRBD2. From germline, CDR1 is SGHDT and CDR2 YYEEEE. CDR3 length equals 18 residues. The junction had 5 bases not matched to a gene; V was cut back by 3 bases and J by 0 bases. CDR3 coding DNA: TGTGCCAGCAGCTCGACTAGCGGGGGGGCAAGCTCCTACAATGAGCAGTTCTTC. This gives the protein CASSSTSGGASSYNEQFF.

This clonotype has ten or more counts. DNA of the CDR3: TGCGCCAGCAGCCAAGAAGGGGCCGGGAAGTTGGGGCCTTCTAATGAAAAACTGTTTTTT. It specifies CASSQEGAGKLGPSNEKLFF. This chain joins TRBV4-1 and TRBJ1-4, with a tentative D call TRBD1 (5 bases). V was trimmed by 0 bases and J by 3 bases, leaving 23 bases between them. The CDR3 length is 20 residues. Germline V gives CDR1 MGHRA, CDR2 YSYEKL.

In this sample, this clonotype turned up a few times. An end of the junction does not agree with germline; a read error may underlie this. This chain's CDR3 is CASSSDRVFYGDTF. The CDR3 DNA is TGTGCCAGCAGTTCGGACAGGGTCTTCTATGGCGACACCTTC. The rearrangement uses TRBV12-3 or TRBV12-4 and TRBJ1-2; 8 bases are a match to TRBD1. This CDR3 has 14 amino acids.

This clonotype was detected ten times or more. V gene TRBV29-1 combines with J gene TRBJ2-2; the D gene is possibly TRBD1 (6 bases). The CDR3 sequence is 14 residues long. Trimming took off 6 bases at V and 2 bases at J, with 13 bases between the two ends. CDR1 is SQVTM, CDR2 ANQGSEA, per germline. CDR3 loop: CSVQQGPNTGELFF. CDR3 bases: TGCAGCGTACAACAGGGTCCTAACACCGGGGAGCTGTTTTTT.

As regards this clonotype: One junction end does not reproduce the germline sequence, and a read error may be involved. The CDR3 here is CASSYSPINIPYF. The CDR3, as DNA: TGTGCCAGCAGTTACTCCCCTATAAACATTCCGTACTTC. V usage is TRBV6-6 and J usage is TRBJ2-4; D call uncertain. Germline V gene sequence: CDR1 MNHNY, CDR2 SVGAGI (reference sequence). This CDR3 is built from 13 residues.

In this sample, this clonotype turned up many times. V gene TRBV9 combines with J gene TRBJ2-5; unclear D gene. The CDR3 spans 13 residues. V was clipped by 0 bases and J by 2 bases, with 5 bases between them. In germline, CDR1 is SGDLS, CDR2 YYNGEE. CDR3 nucleotides: TGTGCCAGCAGCGTAGACGGGCAAGAGACCCAGTACTTC. Its protein is CASSVDGQETQYF.

A few counts support this clonotype. The chain carries TRBV4-2 and TRBJ1-4; weak D call: TRBD1 (5 bases). Germline V gene data show CDR1 as LGHNA and CDR2 as YNFKEQ. The germline V and J ends were trimmed by 1 base and 4 bases, with 13 bases remaining between them. The CDR3 length is 16 residues. The CDR3 coding sequence is TGTGCCAGCAGCCAAGTCCTTGGGGCCATTAATGAAAAACTGTTTTTT. Translating gives CASSQVLGAINEKLFF.

At least ten counts were recorded for this clonotype. This chain links TRBV6-5 with TRBJ2-5, with D maybe TRBD1 (5 bases). V was shortened by 2 bases and J by 5 bases, with 12 bases between the two germline ends. The CDR3 has 14 residues. The germline V gene encodes CDR1 MNHEY and CDR2 SVGAGI. CDR3 coding DNA: TGTGCCAGCAGTTACGGTACAGGCGGTGAGACCCAGTACTTC. Amino acid sequence: CASSYGTGGETQYF.

This clonotype was seen at least ten times. CDR3 protein: CASSPSGDPWPQHF. CDR3 coding DNA: TGTGCCAGCAGCCCCTCAGGGGACCCCTGGCCCCAGCATTTT. V usage is TRBV9 and J usage is TRBJ1-5; D may be TRBD1 (6 bases). In germline, CDR1 is SGDLS, CDR2 YYNGEE. The V gene lost 4 bases and the J gene lost 9 bases, with 17 bases spanning the gap. The CDR3 covers 14 residues.

This clonotype came up many times. The V gene is TRBV12-3 or TRBV12-4, the J gene TRBJ1-5; 8 bases line up with TRBD1. V lost 6 bases, J lost 0 bases, and 4 bases stayed unmatched. The CDR3 is 15 amino acids. Here the CDR3 DNA reads TGTGCCAGCAGGCGCGACAGGGGTAGCAATCAGCCCCAGCATTTT. Amino acids: CASRRDRGSNQPQHF.

This clonotype appeared many times. DNA of the CDR3: TGTGCCAGCAGCCAAGATTATTGGGGAGGGGTTTCGCCCTACAATGAGCAGTTCTTC. This gives the protein CASSQDYWGGVSPYNEQFF. The gene calls are TRBV14 and TRBJ2-1, with 7 bases matching TRBD2. Germline CDR1 SGHDN, CDR2 FVKESK. The trim removed 0 bases at V and 2 bases at J, leaving 13 bases unmatched. This CDR3 contains 19 residues.

In this sample, this clonotype turned up many times. CDR3 nucleotide sequence: TGTGCCAGCAGCTTAGACCCGCAGAACCAAGAGACCCAGTACTTC. This codes for CASSLDPQNQETQYF. The chain employs TRBV7-9 and TRBJ2-5, with D unclear. The V and J ends lost 1 base and 0 bases respectively, with 9 bases between them. The CDR3 totals 15 residues. CDR1 and CDR2 from the germline V gene are SEHNR and FQNEAQ (reference sequence).

This clonotype was recorded many times. The chain is built from TRBV5-1 and TRBJ2-6; D ambiguous. Per germline, CDR1 SGHRS and CDR2 YFSETQ. Trimming took 0 bases from V and 0 from J, leaving 4 bases between them. CDR3 length: 15 residues. The CDR3 loop is CASSLDGSGANVLTF. For the CDR3, the DNA is TGCGCCAGCAGCTTGGACGGCTCTGGGGCCAACGTCCTGACTTTC.

This sequence joins TRBV20-1 and TRBJ2-5; either TRBD1 or TRBD2 may supply D (5 bases each). Germline CDR1 and CDR2: DFQATT and SNEGSKA (reference sequence). The CDR3 consists of 12 residues. The V gene lost 6 bases and the J gene lost 2 bases, with 10 bases spanning the gap. CDR3 region: CSAGTDQETQYF. The CDR3 DNA is TGCAGTGCCGGGACGGATCAAGAGACCCAGTACTTC.

This clonotype was seen many times. CDR3 protein: CASSWVSTDTQYF. The CDR3, as DNA: TGCGCCAGCAGCTGGGTCAGCACAGATACGCAGTATTTT. The V gene is TRBV5-1, the J gene TRBJ2-3; no clear D. The CDR3 is made up of 13 amino acids. Per the germline V gene, CDR1 is SGHRS and CDR2 is YFSETQ. V was pared by 3 bases and J by 0 bases, with 5 bases between.